These T cell receptor beta chains were read from a single sample in a study of T cells in Graves' hyperthyroidism and ophthalmopathy. TCRdb recomputed calls from the multiplex PCR reads with MiXCR, one row per CDR3 protein. The sample holds 500,000 to 650,000 distinct CDR3 sequences, approximately 49% seen once. The sample consisted of peripheral blood or thyroid tissue (not recorded which). These receptors all stem from an adult woman with Graves' disease, either hyperthyroidism or ophthalmopathy (not recorded which). CDR3s include the opening cysteine and the closing phenylalanine or tryptophan. D genes are given only for firm matches. Not every row has a clone size; where given, it reads once, few, many or a size class.

v_gene: TRBV7-2; j_gene: TRBJ1-6; abundance: -; d_gene: -; CDR3aa: CASSHWTALNNSPLHF; CDR3nt: TGTGCCAGCAGCCACTGGACAGCGCTAAATAATTCACCCCTCCACTTT
v_gene: TRBV7-2; j_gene: TRBJ1-4; abundance: many; d_gene: -; CDR3aa: CASSSRTAMDEKLFF; CDR3nt: TGTGCCAGCAGCTCACGGACAGCTATGGATGAAAAACTGTTTTTT
v_gene: TRBV7-8; j_gene: TRBJ2-7; abundance: once; d_gene: -; CDR3aa: CASSLVGKLEVYEQYF; CDR3nt: TGTGCCAGCAGCTTAGTCGGCAAACTGGAAGTCTACGAGCAGTACTTC
v_gene: TRBV2; j_gene: TRBJ2-5; abundance: -; d_gene: TRBD2; CDR3aa: CASILSGQGRETQYF; CDR3nt: TGTGCCAGCATTCTTAGCGGGCAGGGCCGGGAGACCCAGTACTTC
v_gene: TRBV20-1; j_gene: TRBJ2-5; abundance: -; d_gene: -; CDR3aa: CSAGDLQYF; CDR3nt: TGCAGTGCAGGGGACCTTCAGTACTTC
v_gene: TRBV25-1; j_gene: TRBJ1-1; abundance: -; d_gene: -; CDR3aa: CASSLAIVLGSEAFF; CDR3nt: TGTGCCAGCAGTTTGGCCATCGTCCTGGGCTCTGAAGCTTTCTTT
v_gene: TRBV29-1; j_gene: TRBJ1-2; abundance: few; d_gene: -; CDR3aa: CSVDVRGYGYTF; CDR3nt: TGCAGCGTTGACGTCCGGGGGTATGGCTACACCTTC
v_gene: TRBV24-1; j_gene: TRBJ1-2; abundance: few; d_gene: -; CDR3aa: CATRGDRYDGYTF; CDR3nt: TGTGCCACCAGGGGTGACAGATACGATGGCTACACCTTC
v_gene: TRBV10-3; j_gene: TRBJ1-2; abundance: once; d_gene: -; CDR3aa: CAISEEREAYGYTF; CDR3nt: TGTGCCATCAGTGAAGAGCGCGAGGCCTATGGCTACACCTTC
v_gene: TRBV7-2; j_gene: TRBJ2-7; abundance: -; d_gene: -; CDR3aa: CASSQRGPEQYF; CDR3nt: TGTGCCAGCAGTCAGAGGGGCCCAGAGCAGTACTTC
v_gene: TRBV20-1; j_gene: TRBJ2-1; abundance: few; d_gene: -; CDR3aa: CSARAPTSPTGEQFF; CDR3nt: TGCAGTGCTAGGGCCCCCACTAGCCCTACTGGTGAGCAGTTCTTC
v_gene: TRBV5-1; j_gene: TRBJ2-7; abundance: -; d_gene: -; CDR3aa: CASSHSSLYEQYF; CDR3nt: TGCGCCAGCAGCCACAGCAGCCTCTACGAGCAGTACTTC
v_gene: TRBV11-2; j_gene: TRBJ2-5; abundance: -; d_gene: -; CDR3aa: CASSLVGGVQETQYF; CDR3nt: TGTGCCAGCAGCTTAGTCGGGGGCGTTCAAGAGACCCAGTACTTC
v_gene: TRBV7-2; j_gene: TRBJ2-5; abundance: many; d_gene: -; CDR3aa: CASSPGQETQYF; CDR3nt: TGTGCCAGCAGCCCAGGCCAAGAGACCCAGTACTTC
v_gene: TRBV6-1; j_gene: TRBJ1-5; abundance: -; d_gene: -; CDR3aa: CASSPTGRSEPQHF; CDR3nt: TGTGCCAGCAGCCCGACAGGTCGATCGGAGCCCCAGCATTTT
v_gene: TRBV5-1; j_gene: TRBJ1-2; abundance: many; d_gene: TRBD1; CDR3aa: CASSSGQGGWYGYTF; CDR3nt: TGCGCCAGCAGCTCAGGACAGGGAGGATGGTATGGCTACACCTTC
v_gene: TRBV20-1; j_gene: TRBJ2-1; abundance: -; d_gene: TRBD2; CDR3aa: CSAPKGLAGSNEQFF; CDR3nt: TGCAGTGCTCCGAAGGGACTAGCGGGAAGCAATGAGCAGTTCTTC
v_gene: TRBV29-1; j_gene: TRBJ1-4; abundance: few; d_gene: -; CDR3aa: CSAKGQVNEKLFF; CDR3nt: TGCAGCGCCAAAGGACAAGTTAATGAAAAACTGTTTTTT
v_gene: TRBV5-5; j_gene: TRBJ1-4; abundance: -; d_gene: -; CDR3aa: CASSQVAGGNEKLFF; CDR3nt: TGCGCCAGCAGCCAAGTAGCGGGTGGTAATGAAAAACTGTTTTTT
v_gene: TRBV2; j_gene: TRBJ2-7; abundance: once; d_gene: TRBD1; CDR3aa: CASREWTGGEQYF; CDR3nt: TGTGCCAGCAGGGAGTGGACAGGGGGCGAGCAGTACTTC
v_gene: TRBV7-9; j_gene: TRBJ2-5; abundance: -; d_gene: -; CDR3aa: CASRGAFGQETQYF; CDR3nt: TGTGCCAGCAGAGGCGCCTTTGGACAAGAGACCCAGTACTTC
v_gene: TRBV29-1; j_gene: TRBJ2-6; abundance: -; d_gene: TRBD1; CDR3aa: CSVVAGTGGNVLTF; CDR3nt: TGCAGCGTTGTTGCCGGGACAGGGGGCAACGTCCTGACTTTC
v_gene: TRBV20-1; j_gene: TRBJ2-7; abundance: -; d_gene: TRBD1; CDR3aa: CSAVPTGGYEQYF; CDR3nt: TGCAGTGCCGTCCCGACAGGGGGCTACGAGCAGTACTTC
v_gene: TRBV7-9; j_gene: TRBJ2-7; abundance: -; d_gene: -; CDR3aa: CASSSPRGRNYEQYF; CDR3nt: TGTGCCAGCAGCTCACCTCGGGGCAGGAACTACGAGCAGTACTTC
v_gene: TRBV3-1; j_gene: TRBJ2-2; abundance: few; d_gene: -; CDR3aa: CASSQGYGDGELFF; CDR3nt: TGTGCCAGCAGCCAAGGGTACGGGGACGGGGAGCTGTTTTTT
v_gene: TRBV7-2; j_gene: TRBJ2-5; abundance: few; d_gene: -; CDR3aa: CASSFDTAVRETQYF; CDR3nt: TGTGCCAGCAGCTTTGACACGGCGGTTAGAGAGACCCAGTACTTC
v_gene: TRBV19; j_gene: TRBJ2-7; abundance: few; d_gene: TRBD1; CDR3aa: CASSPYGQDTYEQYF; CDR3nt: TGTGCCAGTAGCCCATACGGACAGGATACTTACGAGCAGTACTTC
v_gene: TRBV20-1; j_gene: TRBJ1-3; abundance: many; d_gene: -; CDR3aa: CSPHQENTIYF; CDR3nt: TGCAGTCCCCACCAGGAAAACACCATATATTTT
v_gene: TRBV15; j_gene: TRBJ2-7; abundance: -; d_gene: -; CDR3aa: CATGGNLAGDYYEQYF; CDR3nt: TGTGCCACCGGGGGCAACCTCGCGGGTGATTACTACGAGCAGTACTTC
v_gene: TRBV2; j_gene: TRBJ2-7; abundance: -; d_gene: TRBD1; CDR3aa: CASSARDRDSYEQYF; CDR3nt: TGTGCCAGCAGCGCCCGGGACAGGGACTCCTACGAGCAGTACTTC
v_gene: TRBV15; j_gene: TRBJ1-2; abundance: -; d_gene: TRBD1; CDR3aa: CATSSFVGQGSEGYTF; CDR3nt: TGTGCCACCAGCAGTTTCGTCGGACAGGGCTCGGAAGGCTACACCTTC
v_gene: TRBV29-1; j_gene: TRBJ2-7; abundance: -; d_gene: TRBD2; CDR3aa: CSVEDRSSGIGEEQYF; CDR3nt: TGCAGCGTTGAAGATCGCTCGAGCGGGATCGGAGAGGAGCAGTACTTC
v_gene: TRBV7-9; j_gene: TRBJ2-5; abundance: few; d_gene: TRBD2; CDR3aa: CASSPRLAGEEETQYF; CDR3nt: TGTGCCAGCAGCCCGAGACTAGCGGGAGAGGAAGAGACCCAGTACTTC